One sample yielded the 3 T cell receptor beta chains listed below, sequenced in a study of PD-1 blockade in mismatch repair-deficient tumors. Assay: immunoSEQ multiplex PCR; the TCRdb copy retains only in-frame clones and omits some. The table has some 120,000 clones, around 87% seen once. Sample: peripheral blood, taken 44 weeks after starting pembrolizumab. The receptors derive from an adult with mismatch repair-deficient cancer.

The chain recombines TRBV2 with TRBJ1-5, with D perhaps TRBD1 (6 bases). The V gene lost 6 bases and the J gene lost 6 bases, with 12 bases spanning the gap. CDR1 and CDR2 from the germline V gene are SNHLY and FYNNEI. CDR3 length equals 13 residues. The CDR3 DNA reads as TGTGCCAGCAGCCGGGACAAGCCTCAGCCCCAGCATTTT. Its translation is CASSRDKPQPQHF.

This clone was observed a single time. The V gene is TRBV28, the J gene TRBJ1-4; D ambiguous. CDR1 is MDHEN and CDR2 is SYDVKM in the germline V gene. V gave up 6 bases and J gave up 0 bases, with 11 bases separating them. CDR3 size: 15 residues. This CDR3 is CASSPTPTTNEKLFF. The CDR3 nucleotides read TGTGCCAGCAGCCCAACACCGACAACTAATGAAAAACTGTTTTTT.

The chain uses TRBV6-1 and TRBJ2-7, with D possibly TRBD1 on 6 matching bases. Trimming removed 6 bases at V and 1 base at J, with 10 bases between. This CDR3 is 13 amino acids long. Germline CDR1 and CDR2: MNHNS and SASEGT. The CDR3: CASSLGQSYEQYF. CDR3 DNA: TGTGCCAGCAGCCTTGGACAGTCCTACGAGCAGTACTTC.